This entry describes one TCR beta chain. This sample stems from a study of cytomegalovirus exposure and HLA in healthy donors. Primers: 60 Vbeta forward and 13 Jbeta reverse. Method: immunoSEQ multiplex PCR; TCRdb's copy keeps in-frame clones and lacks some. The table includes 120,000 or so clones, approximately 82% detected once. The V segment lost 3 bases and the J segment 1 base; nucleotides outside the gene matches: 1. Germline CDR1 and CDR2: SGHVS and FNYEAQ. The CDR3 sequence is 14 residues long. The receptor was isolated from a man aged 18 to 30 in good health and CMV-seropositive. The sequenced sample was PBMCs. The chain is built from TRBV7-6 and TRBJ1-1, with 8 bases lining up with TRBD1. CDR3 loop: CASSFGTGNTEAFF. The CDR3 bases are TGTGCCAGCAGCTTCGGGACAGGGAACACTGAAGCTTTCTTT.